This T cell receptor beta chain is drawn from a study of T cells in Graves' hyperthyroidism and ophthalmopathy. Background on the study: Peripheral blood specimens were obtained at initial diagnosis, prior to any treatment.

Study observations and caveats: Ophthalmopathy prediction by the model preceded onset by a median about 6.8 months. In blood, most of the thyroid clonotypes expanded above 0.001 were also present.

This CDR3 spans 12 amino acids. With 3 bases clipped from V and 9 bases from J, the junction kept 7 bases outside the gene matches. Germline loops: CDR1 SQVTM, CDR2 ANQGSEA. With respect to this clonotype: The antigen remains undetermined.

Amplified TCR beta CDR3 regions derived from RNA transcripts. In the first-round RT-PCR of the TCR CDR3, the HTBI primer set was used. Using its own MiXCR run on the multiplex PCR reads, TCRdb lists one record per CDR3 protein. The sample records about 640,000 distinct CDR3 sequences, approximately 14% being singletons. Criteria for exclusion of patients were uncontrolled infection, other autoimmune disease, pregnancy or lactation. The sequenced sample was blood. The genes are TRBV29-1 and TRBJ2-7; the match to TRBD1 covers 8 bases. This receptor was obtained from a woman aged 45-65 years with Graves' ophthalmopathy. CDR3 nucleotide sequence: TGCAGCGTTGAGGCAGGGGGCGTGGGGCAGTACTTC. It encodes CSVEAGGVGQYF.